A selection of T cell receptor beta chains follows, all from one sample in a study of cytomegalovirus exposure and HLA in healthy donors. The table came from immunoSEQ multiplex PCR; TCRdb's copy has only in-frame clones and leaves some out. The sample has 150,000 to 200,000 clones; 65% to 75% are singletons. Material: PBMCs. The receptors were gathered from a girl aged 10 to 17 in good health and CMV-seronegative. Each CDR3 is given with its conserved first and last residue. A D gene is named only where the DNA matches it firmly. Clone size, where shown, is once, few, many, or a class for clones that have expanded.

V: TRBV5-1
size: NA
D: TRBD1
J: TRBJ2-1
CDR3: CASSGDRAKGDEQFF
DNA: TGCGCCAGCAGCGGGGACAGGGCGAAGGGCGATGAGCAGTTCTTC

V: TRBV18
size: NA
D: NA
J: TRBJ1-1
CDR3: CASSPREEGEYWVWYMFLWAFF
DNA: TGTGCCAGCTCACCACGAGAGGAAGGCGAGTATTGGGTTTGGTATATGTTCCTGTGGGCTTTCTTT

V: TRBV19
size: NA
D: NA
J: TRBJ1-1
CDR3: CASRTGQWNTEAFF
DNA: TGTGCCAGTAGGACGGGACAATGGAACACTGAAGCTTTCTTT

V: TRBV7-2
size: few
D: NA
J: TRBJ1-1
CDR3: CASSPRTGNTEAFF
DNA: TGTGCCAGCAGCCCGCGCACAGGGAACACTGAAGCTTTCTTT

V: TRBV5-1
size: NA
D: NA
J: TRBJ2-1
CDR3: CASSPIRNSDSNEQFF
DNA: TGCGCCAGCAGCCCGATCCGAAACTCTGACAGTAATGAGCAGTTCTTC

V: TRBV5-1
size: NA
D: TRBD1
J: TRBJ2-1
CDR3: CASSLGQGIYEQFF
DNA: TGCGCCAGCAGCTTGGGACAGGGAATCTATGAGCAGTTCTTC

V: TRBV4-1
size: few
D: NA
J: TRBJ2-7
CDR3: CASSPLTGSSYEQYF
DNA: TGCGCCAGCAGCCCCTTGACAGGATCCTCCTACGAGCAGTACTTC

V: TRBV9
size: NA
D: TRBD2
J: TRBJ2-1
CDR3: CASSPGGRHDNEQFF
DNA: TGTGCCAGCAGCCCGGGGGGGCGCCACGACAATGAGCAGTTCTTC

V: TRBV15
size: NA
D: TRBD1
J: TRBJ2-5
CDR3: CATSIPTGSMETQYF
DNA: TGTGCCACCAGCATTCCGACAGGGAGTATGGAGACCCAGTACTTC

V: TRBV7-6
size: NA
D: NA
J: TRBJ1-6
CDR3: CASSLDSSNNSPLHF
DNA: TGTGCCAGCAGCCTCGACAGTTCTAATAATTCACCCCTCCACTTT

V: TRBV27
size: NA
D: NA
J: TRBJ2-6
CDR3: CASSFPGRTGEALTF
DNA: TGTGCCAGCAGTTTTCCAGGGCGAACCGGTGAGGCCCTGACTTTC

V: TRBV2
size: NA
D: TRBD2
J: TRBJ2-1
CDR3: CASSGGLGSGGNNEQFF
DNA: TGTGCCAGCAGTGGGGGCCTAGGGAGCGGGGGGAACAATGAGCAGTTCTTC

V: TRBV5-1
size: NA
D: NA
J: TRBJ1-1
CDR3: CASSLGGRETEAFF
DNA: TGCGCCAGCAGCCTCGGAGGGAGGGAGACTGAAGCTTTCTTT